One sample yielded the 31 T cell receptor beta chains listed below, sequenced in a study of blood T cell repertoires in COVID-19. Assay used: immunoSEQ multiplex PCR; TCRdb lists only in-frame clones, some missing. The table has approximately 210,000 clones, around 82% seen once. Source material: peripheral blood. These receptors all come from a woman aged 40 to 50 with acute or convalescent COVID-19.

This sequence joins TRBV19 and TRBJ2-7; TRBD1 agrees at 11 bases. The V segment lost 5 bases and the J segment 2 bases; nucleotides outside the gene matches: 5. The germline gives CDR1 LNHDA, CDR2 SQIVND (reference sequence). This CDR3 spans 15 amino acids. CDR3 nucleotide sequence: TGTGCCAGTAGTTTCGGGACAGGGGGTGCCTACGAGCAGTACTTC. Translation: CASSFGTGGAYEQYF. Together with reference TRBV19 and TRBJ2-7, the CDR3 gives the full variable domain: DGGITQSPKYLFRKEGQNVTLSCEQNLNHDAMYWYRQDPGQGLRLIYYSQIVNDFQKGDIAEGYSVSREKKESFPLTVTSAQKNPTAFYLCASSFGTGGAYEQYFGPGTRLTVT.

The CDR3 DNA sequence: TGTGCCACCAGCAGAGATACGGGGGGGAGACAGACCCAGTACTTC. Its translation is CATSRDTGGRQTQYF. The chain joins TRBV15 to TRBJ2-5, with 8 bases identical to TRBD2. This CDR3 region has 15 residues. Germline CDR1 and CDR2: LNHNV and YYDKDF (reference sequence). With V trimmed by 0 bases and J by 6 bases, 6 bases remained unmatched. The full variable domain, completed using reference TRBV15 and TRBJ2-5, is DAMVIQNPRYQVTQFGKPVTLSCSQTLNHNVMYWYQQKSSQAPKLLFHYYDKDFNNEADTPDNFQSRRPNTSFCFLDIRSPGLGDTAMYLCATSRDTGGRQTQYFGPGTRLLVL.

With regard to this clone: Other DNA sequences within the sample encode an identical CDR3. This chain links TRBV5-1 with TRBJ2-3; TRBD1 aligns across 9 bases. Germline CDR1 reads SGHRS; CDR2 reads YFSETQ. There are 16 residues in the CDR3. Losses at the gene ends were 4 bases for V and 3 bases for J; bases not matched to a gene: 9. CDR3 residues: CASSPTGTGYTDTQYF. Written as DNA, the CDR3 is TGCGCCAGCAGCCCCACCGGGACAGGGTATACAGATACGCAGTATTTT. Variable domain in full (rest from reference TRBV5-1 and TRBJ2-3): KAGVTQTPRYLIKTRGQQVTLSCSPISGHRSVSWYQQTPGQGLQFLFEYFSETQRNKGNFPGRFSGRQFSNSRSEMNVSTLELGDSALYLCASSPTGTGYTDTQYFGPGTRLTVL.

This chain joins TRBV7-3 and TRBJ1-1, with D possibly being TRBD1 (5 bases). V lost 2 bases to trimming and J lost 5 bases, with 21 bases between them. This CDR3 has 17 residues. Germline assignment: CDR1 SGHTA and CDR2 FQGTGA. The CDR3 DNA is TGTGCCAGCAGCTTATGGGGAGGAGGGACGGATCGGACTGAAGCTTTCTTT. Translating gives CASSLWGGGTDRTEAFF.

The V gene is TRBV2, the J gene TRBJ2-5, with TRBD1 matching 10 bases. Germline values: CDR1 SNHLY, CDR2 FYNNEI. Trimming cost V 4 bases and J 3 bases; bases outside gene matches: 5. The CDR3 covers 15 residues. The CDR3 spells CASSGSGTGEETQYF. CDR3 sequence (DNA): TGTGCCAGCAGTGGATCCGGGACAGGGGAAGAGACCCAGTACTTC. Full variable domain (missing parts from reference TRBV2 and TRBJ2-5): EPEVTQTPSHQVTQMGQEVILRCVPISNHLYFYWYRQILGQKVEFLVSFYNNEISEKSEIFDDQFSVERPDGSNFTLKIRSTKLEDSAMYFCASSGSGTGEETQYFGPGTRLLVL.

This CDR3 is CASSYSNPGEYEQYF. In nucleotides, the CDR3 is TGTGCCAGCAGTTACTCGAACCCAGGGGAGTACGAGCAGTACTTC. The V and J genes are TRBV6-6 and TRBJ2-7; D is perhaps TRBD1 (6 bases). Germline assignment: CDR1 MNHNY and CDR2 SVGAGI (reference sequence). CDR3 length: 15 amino acids. The V and J ends lost 0 bases and 4 bases respectively, with 13 bases between them.

This chain joins TRBV4-2 and TRBJ2-5, with 12 bases aligning to TRBD1. Germline values: CDR1 LGHNA, CDR2 YNFKEQ. The CDR3 sequence is 17 residues long. V trimming: 0 bases; J trimming: 1 base; junction bases outside the gene matches: 3. The CDR3 region is CASSQDPGQGAQETQYF. CDR3 sequence (DNA): TGTGCCAGCAGCCAAGATCCGGGACAGGGGGCCCAAGAGACCCAGTACTTC.

V usage is TRBV6-7 and J usage is TRBJ1-1, with D uncertain. TRBV6-7 is reported as an ORF; its role is uncertain. The length of the CDR3 is 14 residues. The V end lost 2 bases, the J end lost 3 bases, and 10 bases lay between the germline ends. CDR3 in DNA: TGTGCCAGCAGTTACATCGGCGGGGACACTGAAGCTTTCTTT. Amino acid sequence: CASSYIGGDTEAFF.

The J gene is TRBJ1-1, the V gene TRBV24-1, with 7 bases matching TRBD1. CDR1 KGHDR and CDR2 SFDVKD come from the germline V gene. This CDR3 is 15 amino acids long. Trimming took 11 bases from V and 1 from J; bases not matched to a gene: 12. The CDR3: CAIGAPGQKNTEAFF. The DNA for the CDR3 is TGTGCCATCGGGGCACCGGGACAGAAGAACACTGAAGCTTTCTTT.

This chain uses TRBV6-5 with TRBJ2-3; possible D gene TRBD1, 5 bases. The CDR3 has 14 amino acids. The germline gives CDR1 MNHEY, CDR2 SVGAGI. Trimming pared 5 bases from V and 0 bases from J, leaving 9 bases between. The CDR3 sequence is CASSTGVSTDTQYF. DNA of the CDR3: TGTGCCAGCAGTACAGGTGTTAGCACAGATACGCAGTATTTT.

This rearrangement joins TRBV6-6 to TRBJ1-1, with D hard to call. CDR1 MNHNY and CDR2 SVGAGI come from the germline V gene (reference sequence). Between the trimmed V and J ends, which lost 5 bases and 7 bases, there was a span of 14 bases. This CDR3 has 13 amino acids. CDR3 coding DNA: TGTGCCAGCAGTGACCCCTCGAGGAGTGAAGCTTTCTTT. Translating gives CASSDPSRSEAFF.

The chain uses TRBV19 and TRBJ1-2; D is perhaps TRBD1 (5 bases). The CDR3 is 12 residues long. V was shortened by 4 bases and J by 4 bases, with 7 bases between the two germline ends. From germline, CDR1 is LNHDA and CDR2 SQIVND (reference sequence). In nucleotides, the CDR3 is TGTGCCAGTAGTACCCAGGGCTATGGCTACACCTTC. Protein: CASSTQGYGYTF.

This rearrangement joins TRBV3-1 (or the pseudogene TRBV3-2) to TRBJ1-2; 7 nucleotides match TRBD1. V shed 4 bases and J 8 bases; nucleotides not matched to a gene: 7. This CDR3 is 13 amino acids long. In germline, CDR1 is LGHDT, CDR2 YNNKEL (reference sequence). The CDR3 DNA is TGTGCCAGCAGCCCCGACAGGGATCGCGGCTACACCTTC. Its protein is CASSPDRDRGYTF.

The rearrangement uses TRBV5-8 and TRBJ2-7; maybe TRBD1 (5 bases). The CDR3 runs to 13 residues. Germline values: CDR1 SGHTS, CDR2 YDEGEE. The germline V and J ends were trimmed by 2 bases and 0 bases, with 6 bases remaining between them. CDR3 sequence: CASSFQGSYEQYF. The CDR3, as DNA: TGTGCCAGCAGCTTTCAGGGCTCCTACGAGCAGTACTTC.

This chain connects TRBV13 to TRBJ1-3, with D maybe TRBD1 (6 bases). The CDR3 is made up of 14 amino acids. In germline, CDR1 is PRHDT, CDR2 FYEKMQ (reference sequence). V lost 5 bases and J 4 bases, leaving 12 bases between the germline ends. The CDR3 region is CASSRRGSGNTIYF. In DNA, the CDR3 is TGTGCCAGCAGCCGCAGGGGCTCAGGAAACACCATATATTTT.

This chain joins TRBV25-1 and TRBJ1-1; TRBD1 is a possible D gene (5 bases). The CDR3 loop spans 14 amino acids. From germline, CDR1 is MGHDK and CDR2 SYGVNS. Trimming took off 5 bases at V and 3 bases at J, with 13 bases between the two ends. The CDR3 DNA reads TGTGCCAGCAGTCTGAGTCGGGGGGACACTGAAGCTTTCTTT. It translates to CASSLSRGDTEAFF.

The CDR3 bases are TGTGCCAGCAGCCGAACAAGCTACGAGCAGTACTTC. It translates to CASSRTSYEQYF. V usage is TRBV5-8 and J usage is TRBJ2-7, with D uncertain. The CDR3 covers 12 residues. The V gene lost 4 bases and the J gene lost 3 bases, with 8 bases spanning the gap. Germline V gene data show CDR1 as SGHTS and CDR2 as YDEGEE. The complete variable domain, with remaining parts taken from reference TRBV5-8 and TRBJ2-7, reads EAGVTQSPTHLIKTRGQQATLRCSPISGHTSVYWYQQALGLGLQFLLWYDEGEERNRGNFPPRFSGRQFPNYSSELNVNALELEDSALYLCASSRTSYEQYFGPGTRLTVT.

The chain combines TRBV5-1 with TRBJ1-2; D is possibly TRBD1 (6 bases). Trimming cost V 0 bases and J 6 bases, with 9 bases left between them. The germline V gene encodes CDR1 SGHRS and CDR2 YFSETQ. The CDR3 runs 13 residues. The CDR3 nucleotides are TGCGCCAGCAGCTTGGGGACAGCTAATGGCTACACCTTC. Translating it yields CASSLGTANGYTF. Full variable domain (remainder filled in from reference TRBV5-1 and TRBJ1-2): KAGVTQTPRYLIKTRGQQVTLSCSPISGHRSVSWYQQTPGQGLQFLFEYFSETQRNKGNFPGRFSGRQFSNSRSEMNVSTLELGDSALYLCASSLGTANGYTFGSGTRLTVV.

This clone was recorded once. V gene TRBV5-1 combines with J gene TRBJ2-7; 8 bases agree with TRBD1. Trimming removed 3 bases from V and 5 bases from J; junction bases left unmatched: 4. Germline V gene lookup returns CDR1 SGHRS and CDR2 YFSETQ. The CDR3 totals 13 residues. CDR3 in amino acids: CASSSWTGNEQYF. The CDR3 DNA is TGCGCCAGCAGCTCCTGGACAGGGAACGAGCAGTACTTC.

This rearrangement joins TRBV7-8 to TRBJ1-6; 8 positions agree with TRBD1. Per the germline V gene, CDR1 is SGHVS and CDR2 is FQNEAQ. V lost 5 bases, J lost 9 bases, and 15 bases stayed unmatched. The CDR3 is 17 amino acids. DNA of the CDR3: TGTGCCAGCAGCCAAGGCAACGGGCAGGGGGCGATTTCACCCCTCCACTTT. It is translated as CASSQGNGQGAISPLHF.

This clone was detected only a few times. The chain combines TRBV2 with TRBJ2-3, with 11 bases lining up with TRBD2. Germline-derived CDR1 and CDR2 are SNHLY and FYNNEI. The CDR3 is 16 amino acids. Trimming removed 8 bases from V and 4 bases from J; junction bases left unmatched: 11. CDR3 protein: CASGSAIAGGSDTQYF. CDR3 coding DNA: TGTGCCAGCGGTTCGGCAATAGCGGGGGGGTCAGATACGCAGTATTTT.

The chain uses TRBV19 and TRBJ1-6; 8 bases are shared with TRBD1. Germline CDR1 reads LNHDA; CDR2 reads SQIVND (reference sequence). CDR3 length: 14 residues. Trimming cost V 6 bases and J 6 bases; bases outside gene matches: 4. CDR3 loop: CASRDRALNSPLHF. CDR3 nucleotides: TGTGCCAGTAGGGACAGGGCCCTTAATTCACCCCTCCACTTT.

The gene calls are TRBV5-8 and TRBJ1-5; D is possibly TRBD1 (5 bases). This CDR3 has 15 amino acids. The V gene lost 0 bases and the J gene lost 3 bases, with 10 bases spanning the gap. Germline assignment: CDR1 SGHTS and CDR2 YDEGEE. DNA of the CDR3: TGTGCCAGCAGCTTGGACAGGTTCCCCAATCAGCCCCAGCATTTT. As protein: CASSLDRFPNQPQHF.

The CDR3 reads CATRTSSYNEQFF. The CDR3 region has the DNA TGTGCCACCCGGACTAGCAGCTACAATGAGCAGTTCTTC. This chain uses TRBV7-9 with TRBJ2-1, with 8 bases that match TRBD2. CDR3 size: 13 residues. The V gene end was trimmed by 10 bases and the J gene end by 3 bases; junction bases not matched to a gene: 5. CDR1 and CDR2 from the germline V gene are SEHNR and FQNEAQ (reference sequence).

This sequence joins TRBV29-1 and TRBJ2-5; D perhaps matches TRBD2 (6 bases). Germline V gene lookup returns CDR1 SQVTM and CDR2 ANQGSEA. This CDR3 is 11 amino acids long. V lost 6 bases and J 4 bases, leaving 9 bases between the germline ends. The CDR3 nucleotides read TGCAGCGTGGGAGCGGGAGAGACCCAGTACTTC. Translated, it gives CSVGAGETQYF. The complete variable domain, with remaining parts taken from reference TRBV29-1 and TRBJ2-5, reads SAVISQKPSRDICQRGTSLTIQCQVDSQVTMMFWYRQQPGQSLTLIATANQGSEATYESGFVIDKFPISRPNLTFSTLTVSNMSPEDSSIYLCSVGAGETQYFGPGTRLLVL.

V gene TRBV30 combines with J gene TRBJ1-2; D may be TRBD1 (5 bases). CDR3 size: 12 residues. Trimming pared 4 bases from V and 9 bases from J, leaving 15 bases between. CDR1 and CDR2 (germline): GTSNPN, SVGIG (reference sequence). Written as DNA, the CDR3 is TGTGCCTGGAATATCGGGGGGATTCGCTACACCTTC. This sequence encodes CAWNIGGIRYTF.

The V and J genes are TRBV24-1 and TRBJ1-5; D not certain. The length of the CDR3 is 13 residues. Between the trimmed V and J ends, which lost 6 bases and 3 bases, there was a span of 8 bases. The germline gives CDR1 KGHDR, CDR2 SFDVKD. The CDR3 DNA reads as TGTGCCACCAGTAGCAGGTACAATCAGCCCCAGCATTTT. Its translation is CATSSRYNQPQHF.

V gene TRBV6-1 combines with J gene TRBJ2-2, with TRBD1 as a possible D gene (8 bases). The CDR3 is 17 residues long. The germline V gene has CDR1 MNHNS and CDR2 SASEGT. V lost 3 bases to trimming and J lost 6 bases, with 20 bases between them. The CDR3 reads CASSEGGGRGQAGELFF. The CDR3 nucleotides are TGTGCCAGCAGTGAGGGGGGGGGCAGGGGGCAAGCCGGGGAGCTGTTTTTT.

The rearrangement uses TRBV7-2 and TRBJ2-1, with 12 bases identical to TRBD2. CDR3 size: 15 residues. V dropped 4 bases and J dropped 7; count of bases not matched to a gene: 5. Per the germline V gene, CDR1 is SGHTA and CDR2 is FQGNSA. CDR3 in amino acids: CASSYLAGGLNEQFF. The CDR3 nucleotides are TGTGCCAGCAGCTATCTAGCGGGGGGGCTTAATGAGCAGTTCTTC.

The chain employs TRBV7-6 and TRBJ2-3; perhaps TRBD2 as D (5 bases). Germline values: CDR1 SGHVS, CDR2 FNYEAQ. CDR3 length: 15 residues. V was shortened by 1 base and J by 0 bases, with 8 bases between the two germline ends. CDR3 protein: CASSLGTFSTDTQYF. CDR3 in DNA: TGTGCCAGCAGCTTAGGGACTTTCAGCACAGATACGCAGTATTTT.

The chain combines TRBV19 with TRBJ1-1; the match to TRBD1 covers 8 bases. The trim removed 6 bases at V and 3 bases at J, leaving 9 bases unmatched. The V gene's germline CDR1 is LNHDA and CDR2 SQIVND (reference sequence). This CDR3 has 15 amino acids. In DNA form, the CDR3 reads TGTGCCAGTAGGGGAGGCAGGGGGCGCGACACTGAAGCTTTCTTT. Translated, it gives CASRGGRGRDTEAFF. Variable domain in full (rest from reference TRBV19 and TRBJ1-1): DGGITQSPKYLFRKEGQNVTLSCEQNLNHDAMYWYRQDPGQGLRLIYYSQIVNDFQKGDIAEGYSVSREKKESFPLTVTSAQKNPTAFYLCASRGGRGRDTEAFFGQGTRLTVV.